This entry is about one T cell receptor (beta chain). Its antigen is unknown. The data were produced by immunoSEQ multiplex PCR, yet TCRdb's version contains in-frame clones alone and is incomplete. In the table there are about 40,000 clones, 86% of which are singletons. Germline-derived CDR1 and CDR2 are SGHRS and YFSETQ. Trimming removed 0 bases at V and 7 bases at J, with 16 bases between. The CDR3 covers 15 residues. This sample was taken from a study of lymphopenia after photon versus proton radiotherapy. Findings and caveats of the study: After lymphocyte nadir, photon-treated repertoires showed oligoclonal expansion, especially CD8+ Temra.

The sample in question was peripheral blood, obtained from a patient treated with proton-based radiotherapy. The source of this sequence is a woman aged 70 to 79 with pancreatic cancer. Some clones in this sample may be carry-over from other donors' samples. This sequence joins TRBV5-1 and TRBJ1-2; no firm D call. CDR3 nucleotide sequence: TGCGCCAGCAGCTTGGAACTACTTTTAGGCCCTGGCTACACCTTC. Its protein is CASSLELLLGPGYTF.